The subject of this entry is one TCR beta chain. The antigen is undetermined. The germline CDR1 and CDR2 sequences are MDHEN and SYDVKM. CDR3 length: 13 amino acids. Unmatched junction bases numbered 7, after V lost 8 bases and J lost 3 bases. Sequencing of TCR beta was carried out in blood CD8+ and CD4+ T cells. Patients with Susac syndrome met the recently defined diagnostic criteria for definite or probable disease. TEMRA cells were FACS-enriched, and CD8+ and CD4+ T cells were isolated negatively. This record comes from a study of CD8 T cells in Susac syndrome. Regarding the study as a whole: Expansion of Susac CD8+ clones peaked in TEMRA cells and in active patients.

With random hexamers, 0.5 to 1 ug RNA was reverse transcribed. TCRdb processed the immunoSEQ multiplex PCR reads anew with MiXCR; each CDR3 protein has one entry. Counted here are around 100,000 distinct CDR3 sequences, around 96% occurring once; the ten biggest clones make up more than 0.3%. The sequence came from a human donor with Susac syndrome. The chain carries TRBV28 and TRBJ2-7; TRBD1 aligns across 7 bases. Sequenced sample: CD8+ T cells from PBMCs. Here the CDR3 reads CASGTVARYEQYF. In DNA form, the CDR3 reads TGTGCCAGCGGGACAGTCGCACGCTACGAGCAGTACTTC.